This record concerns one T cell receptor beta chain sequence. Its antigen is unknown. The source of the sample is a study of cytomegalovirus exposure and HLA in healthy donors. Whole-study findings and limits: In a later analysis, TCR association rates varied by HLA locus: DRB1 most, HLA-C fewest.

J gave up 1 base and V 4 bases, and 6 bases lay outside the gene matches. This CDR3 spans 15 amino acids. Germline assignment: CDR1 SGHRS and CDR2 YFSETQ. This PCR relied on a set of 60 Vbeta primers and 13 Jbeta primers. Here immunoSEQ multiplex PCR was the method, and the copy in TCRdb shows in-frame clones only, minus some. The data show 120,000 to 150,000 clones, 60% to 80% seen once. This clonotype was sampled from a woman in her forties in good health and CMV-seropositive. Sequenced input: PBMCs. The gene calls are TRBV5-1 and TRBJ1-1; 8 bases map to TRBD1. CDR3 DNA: TGCGCCAGCAGCCCCGGGACAGGACCGAACACTGAAGCTTTCTTT. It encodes CASSPGTGPNTEAFF.